Listed below are T cell receptor beta chains from one sample, sequenced in a study of a mutant IDH1 vaccine in newly diagnosed glioma. Some clones are missing from TCRdb's copy, which holds only in-frame ones; the method was immunoSEQ multiplex PCR. The table records over 35,000 clones, 83% of them present only once. The antigens of these receptors remain unknown. The source was PBMCs, collected from a glioma patient whose treatment included an IDH1 peptide vaccine. Receptors were obtained from a woman between 50 and 59 years old with glioma. Both conserved end residues are part of each CDR3. D genes are given only for firm matches. Some rows have no size entry. The others give once, few or many, or a class for an expanded clone.

V: TRBV6-6; length: 14; D: -; size: once; J: TRBJ1-6; CDR3: CASAPGSFNSPLHF; DNA: TGTGCCAGCGCCCCAGGGTCATTCAATTCACCCCTCCACTTT
V: TRBV5-6; length: 14; D: -; size: -; J: TRBJ2-7; CDR3: CASSLIDTTYEQYF; DNA: TGTGCCAGCAGCCTTATAGACACAACCTACGAGCAGTACTTC
V: TRBV5-1; length: 18; D: TRBD1; size: -; J: TRBJ1-4; CDR3: CASSTKRTGGATNEKLFF; DNA: TGCGCCAGCAGCACCAAAAGGACAGGGGGCGCAACTAATGAAAAACTGTTTTTT
V: TRBV7-2; length: 15; D: TRBD1; size: -; J: TRBJ2-1; CDR3: CASSLSGGSYNEQFF; DNA: TGTGCCAGCAGCTTATCAGGGGGCTCCTACAATGAGCAGTTCTTC
V: TRBV27; length: 13; D: -; size: -; J: TRBJ1-5; CDR3: CASSLIGFGPQHF; DNA: TGTGCCAGCAGTTTAATCGGCTTTGGGCCCCAGCATTTT
V: TRBV27; length: 15; D: TRBD1; size: once; J: TRBJ1-5; CDR3: CASSRGTGANQPQHF; DNA: TGTGCCAGCAGTCGGGGGACAGGGGCTAATCAGCCCCAGCATTTT
V: TRBV4-1; length: 18; D: TRBD2; size: -; J: TRBJ2-2; CDR3: CASSQGGSSGGASGELFF; DNA: TGCGCCAGCAGCCAAGGGGGATCGAGCGGGGGGGCCTCTGGGGAGCTGTTTTTT
V: TRBV30; length: 12; D: TRBD1; size: -; J: TRBJ2-2; CDR3: CAWRQGHGELFF; DNA: TGTGCCTGGCGACAGGGGCACGGGGAGCTGTTTTTT
V: TRBV2; length: 16; D: -; size: -; J: TRBJ2-6; CDR3: CASSAARSSGANVLTF; DNA: TGTGCCAGCAGTGCCGCAAGGTCCTCTGGGGCCAACGTCCTGACTTTC
V: TRBV6-5; length: 15; D: TRBD1; size: -; J: TRBJ1-5; CDR3: CASSPRDRGRQPQHF; DNA: TGTGCCAGCAGTCCGCGGGACAGGGGGAGACAGCCCCAGCATTTT
V: TRBV19; length: 12; D: -; size: -; J: TRBJ1-2; CDR3: CASSTLNYGYTF; DNA: TGTGCCAGTAGTACATTAAACTATGGCTACACCTTC
V: TRBV6-5; length: 14; D: -; size: few; J: TRBJ1-1; CDR3: CASRRTGTTTEAFF; DNA: TGTGCCAGCAGACGTACAGGGACGACAACTGAAGCTTTCTTT
V: TRBV7-2; length: 15; D: -; size: once; J: TRBJ1-4; CDR3: CASSLFRLTNEKLFF; DNA: TGTGCCAGCAGCTTATTTCGTTTAACTAATGAAAAACTGTTTTTT
V: TRBV18; length: 14; D: -; size: -; J: TRBJ1-3; CDR3: CASSATASGNTIYF; DNA: TGTGCCAGCTCAGCGACAGCATCTGGAAACACCATATATTTT
V: TRBV9; length: 15; D: -; size: -; J: TRBJ1-4; CDR3: CASSVGNGGGEKLFF; DNA: TGTGCCAGCAGCGTAGGGAACGGTGGAGGTGAAAAACTGTTTTTT
V: TRBV5-5; length: 13; D: -; size: -; J: TRBJ1-2; CDR3: CASSLGRRGGYTF; DNA: TGTGCCAGCAGCTTGGGGCGGCGGGGTGGCTACACCTTC
V: TRBV5-1; length: 14; D: TRBD1; size: -; J: TRBJ2-7; CDR3: CASSPRQGVYEQYF; DNA: TGCGCCAGCAGCCCCAGACAGGGGGTCTACGAGCAGTACTTC
V: TRBV5-4; length: 14; D: TRBD1; size: -; J: TRBJ2-7; CDR3: CASSLIQGAEEQYF; DNA: TGTGCCAGCAGCTTGATCCAGGGGGCGGAAGAGCAGTACTTC
V: TRBV7-9; length: 14; D: TRBD1; size: -; J: TRBJ2-3; CDR3: CASSLDQGADTQYF; DNA: TGTGCCAGCAGCTTAGACCAGGGGGCAGATACGCAGTATTTT
V: TRBV6-4; length: 15; D: TRBD1; size: -; J: TRBJ1-2; CDR3: CASTPGAGQNYGYTF; DNA: TGTGCCAGCACGCCCGGTGCGGGACAGAACTATGGCTACACCTTC
V: TRBV5-4; length: 12; D: -; size: once; J: TRBJ2-5; CDR3: CASSLEQETQYF; DNA: TGTGCCAGCAGCTTGGAGCAAGAGACCCAGTACTTC
V: TRBV19; length: 16; D: TRBD1; size: -; J: TRBJ1-5; CDR3: CASVPGQGYSNQPQHF; DNA: TGTGCCAGTGTCCCGGGACAGGGTTATAGCAATCAGCCCCAGCATTTT
V: TRBV7-2; length: 16; D: -; size: -; J: TRBJ1-5; CDR3: CASSLAFKRGVQPQHF; DNA: TGTGCCAGCAGCTTAGCGTTTAAAAGGGGCGTTCAGCCCCAGCATTTT
V: TRBV6-5; length: 15; D: TRBD1; size: -; J: TRBJ1-6; CDR3: CASSYSAGGDSPLHF; DNA: TGTGCCAGCAGTTACTCGGCAGGGGGGGATTCACCCCTCCACTTT
V: TRBV10-1; length: 11; D: -; size: -; J: TRBJ2-7; CDR3: CASSPGGEQYF; DNA: TGCGCCAGCAGTCCAGGGGGGGAGCAGTACTTC
V: TRBV4-2; length: 18; D: -; size: -; J: TRBJ1-3; CDR3: CASSQDITPRASGNTIYF; DNA: TGTGCCAGCAGCCAAGACATAACCCCCCGGGCCTCTGGAAACACCATATATTTT
V: TRBV6-6; length: 14; D: -; size: -; J: TRBJ2-7; CDR3: CASSWGSKNSEQYF; DNA: TGTGCCAGCAGCTGGGGGTCAAAGAACTCGGAGCAGTACTTC
V: TRBV5-1; length: 13; D: -; size: -; J: TRBJ2-3; CDR3: CASSLHSGAEQYF; DNA: TGCGCCAGCAGCTTGCACTCCGGGGCGGAGCAGTATTTT
V: TRBV2; length: 14; D: TRBD1; size: -; J: TRBJ1-2; CDR3: CASSRDRNNYGYTF; DNA: TGTGCCAGCAGTAGGGACAGAAATAACTATGGCTACACCTTC
V: TRBV5-1; length: 15; D: TRBD1; size: -; J: TRBJ2-2; CDR3: CASSLSDREVLKLFF; DNA: TGCGCCAGCAGCTTATCGGACAGGGAGGTTTTGAAGCTGTTTTTT
V: TRBV9; length: 14; D: -; size: -; J: TRBJ2-1; CDR3: CASSGRTTYNEQFF; DNA: TGTGCCAGCAGCGGAAGAACGACATACAATGAGCAGTTCTTC
V: TRBV6-5; length: 15; D: TRBD1; size: -; J: TRBJ1-2; CDR3: CASGGQGVGRHGYTF; DNA: TGTGCCAGCGGGGGACAGGGTGTCGGTAGGCATGGCTACACCTTC
V: TRBV12-5; length: 16; D: -; size: few; J: TRBJ1-5; CDR3: CASGLPHRGSNQPQHF; DNA: TGTGCTAGTGGTTTGCCCCATAGAGGAAGCAATCAGCCCCAGCATTTT
V: TRBV19; length: 13; D: -; size: -; J: TRBJ1-5; CDR3: CASSMGGNQPQHF; DNA: TGTGCCAGTAGTATGGGGGGTAATCAGCCCCAGCATTTT
V: TRBV13; length: 17; D: -; size: -; J: TRBJ2-2; CDR3: CASSLESDGQNTGELFF; DNA: TGTGCCAGCAGCTTAGAATCGGACGGCCAGAACACCGGGGAGCTGTTTTTT
V: TRBV19; length: 15; D: TRBD2; size: -; J: TRBJ2-7; CDR3: CASSPGLAGGYEQYF; DNA: TGTGCCAGTAGTCCGGGACTAGCGGGGGGCTACGAGCAGTACTTC
V: TRBV19; length: 13; D: -; size: -; J: TRBJ1-1; CDR3: CASSRSRSTEAFF; DNA: TGTGCCAGTAGTCGGAGTAGGTCCACTGAAGCTTTCTTT
V: TRBV27; length: 12; D: -; size: -; J: TRBJ1-1; CDR3: CASSLWQGEAFF; DNA: TGTGCCAGCAGTTTATGGCAGGGAGAAGCTTTCTTT
V: TRBV2; length: 14; D: -; size: -; J: TRBJ2-2; CDR3: CASGSAWGLGELFF; DNA: TGTGCCAGCGGAAGCGCGTGGGGCTTAGGGGAGCTGTTTTTT
V: TRBV18; length: 13; D: -; size: once; J: TRBJ2-1; CDR3: CASSPGQYNEQFF; DNA: TGTGCCAGCTCACCAGGACAGTACAATGAGCAGTTCTTC
V: TRBV9; length: 12; D: -; size: few; J: TRBJ1-1; CDR3: CASSDEKGEAFF; DNA: TGTGCCAGCAGCGATGAAAAGGGGGAAGCTTTCTTT
V: TRBV7-9; length: 14; D: -; size: -; J: TRBJ1-4; CDR3: CASSGLVALGRLFF; DNA: TGTGCCAGCAGCGGGTTAGTAGCGCTTGGAAGACTGTTTTTT
V: TRBV11-3; length: 16; D: TRBD2; size: -; J: TRBJ2-5; CDR3: CASSLRRGEEGETQYF; DNA: TGTGCCAGCAGCTTGAGGCGGGGGGAAGAGGGAGAGACCCAGTACTTC
V: TRBV9; length: 17; D: TRBD2; size: -; J: TRBJ2-2; CDR3: CASSVEGLAGAAGELFF; DNA: TGTGCCAGCAGCGTCGAGGGACTAGCGGGGGCGGCCGGGGAGCTGTTTTTT
V: TRBV5-1; length: 12; D: -; size: -; J: TRBJ1-2; CDR3: CASSPRGAGYTF; DNA: TGCGCCAGCAGCCCCCGGGGGGCGGGCTACACCTTC
V: TRBV6-6; length: 13; D: -; size: -; J: TRBJ1-1; CDR3: CASRISGVDEAFF; DNA: TGTGCCAGCAGGATAAGTGGTGTGGATGAAGCTTTCTTT
V: TRBV10-3; length: 13; D: -; size: -; J: TRBJ1-1; CDR3: CAISDGRGPEAFF; DNA: TGTGCCATCAGTGACGGCAGGGGACCTGAAGCTTTCTTT
V: TRBV6-6; length: 16; D: TRBD1; size: once; J: TRBJ1-4; CDR3: CASSYWDRGTNEKLFF; DNA: TGTGCCAGCAGTTACTGGGACAGGGGGACTAATGAAAAACTGTTTTTT
V: TRBV5-6; length: 12; D: -; size: -; J: TRBJ1-2; CDR3: CASSSNGGSYTF; DNA: TGTGCCAGCAGCTCCAACGGGGGAAGCTACACCTTC
V: TRBV5-6; length: 15; D: -; size: -; J: TRBJ1-2; CDR3: CASSLGDSGWSGYTF; DNA: TGTGCCAGCAGCTTGGGAGACTCCGGGTGGAGTGGCTACACCTTC
V: TRBV27; length: 14; D: -; size: -; J: TRBJ1-5; CDR3: CASRGVGGRQPQHF; DNA: TGTGCCAGCAGGGGAGTGGGGGGACGTCAGCCCCAGCATTTT
V: TRBV6-6; length: 13; D: TRBD1; size: -; J: TRBJ2-7; CDR3: CASRTGGSYEQYF; DNA: TGTGCCAGCAGGACAGGGGGCTCCTACGAGCAGTACTTC
V: TRBV6-1; length: 20; D: TRBD1; size: -; J: TRBJ1-5; CDR3: CASSARSRPGGGTGNQPQHF; DNA: TGTGCCAGCAGTGCTCGATCTCGGCCGGGCGGGGGGACAGGGAATCAGCCCCAGCATTTT